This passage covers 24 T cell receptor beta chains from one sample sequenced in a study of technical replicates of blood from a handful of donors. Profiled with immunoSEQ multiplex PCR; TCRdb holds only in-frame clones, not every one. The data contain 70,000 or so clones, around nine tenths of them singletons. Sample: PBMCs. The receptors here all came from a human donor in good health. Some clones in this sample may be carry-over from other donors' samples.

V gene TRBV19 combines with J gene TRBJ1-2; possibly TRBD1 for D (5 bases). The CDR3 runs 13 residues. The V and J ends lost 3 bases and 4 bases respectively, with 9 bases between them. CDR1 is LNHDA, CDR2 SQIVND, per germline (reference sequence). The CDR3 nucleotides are TGTGCCAGTAGTATGCGACAGCCCTATGGCTACACCTTC. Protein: CASSMRQPYGYTF.

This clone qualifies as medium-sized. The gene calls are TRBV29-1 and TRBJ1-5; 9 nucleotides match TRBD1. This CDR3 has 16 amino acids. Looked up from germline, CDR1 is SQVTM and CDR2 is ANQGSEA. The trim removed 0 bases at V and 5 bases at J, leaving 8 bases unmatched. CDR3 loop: CSVEDLPQGADQPQHF. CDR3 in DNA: TGCAGCGTTGAAGATCTCCCACAGGGGGCAGATCAGCCCCAGCATTTT.

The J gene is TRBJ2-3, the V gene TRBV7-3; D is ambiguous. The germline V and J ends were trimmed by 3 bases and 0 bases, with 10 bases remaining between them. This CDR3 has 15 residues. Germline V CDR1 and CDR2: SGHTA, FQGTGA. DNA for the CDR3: TGTGCCAGCAGCTTGCGACGCGGTAGCACAGATACGCAGTATTTT. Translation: CASSLRRGSTDTQYF. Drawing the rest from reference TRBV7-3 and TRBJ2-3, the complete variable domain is GAGVSQTPSNKVTEKGKYVELRCDPISGHTALYWYRQSLGQGPEFLIYFQGTGAADDSGLPNDRFFAVRPEGSVSTLKIQRTERGDSAVYLCASSLRRGSTDTQYFGPGTRLTVL.

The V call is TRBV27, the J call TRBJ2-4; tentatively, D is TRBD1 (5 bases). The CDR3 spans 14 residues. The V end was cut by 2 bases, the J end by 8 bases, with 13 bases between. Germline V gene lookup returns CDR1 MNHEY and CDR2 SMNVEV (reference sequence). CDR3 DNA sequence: TGTGCCAGCAGTTTAAGGGGCGCCCTTGACATTCAGTACTTC. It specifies CASSLRGALDIQYF.

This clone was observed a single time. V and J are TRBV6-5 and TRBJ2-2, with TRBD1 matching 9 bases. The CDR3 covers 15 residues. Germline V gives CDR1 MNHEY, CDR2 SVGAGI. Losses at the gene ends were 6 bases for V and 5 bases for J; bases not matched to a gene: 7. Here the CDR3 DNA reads TGTGCCAGCAGCGCCGGGACAGGGTGGACCGGGGAGCTGTTTTTT. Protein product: CASSAGTGWTGELFF.

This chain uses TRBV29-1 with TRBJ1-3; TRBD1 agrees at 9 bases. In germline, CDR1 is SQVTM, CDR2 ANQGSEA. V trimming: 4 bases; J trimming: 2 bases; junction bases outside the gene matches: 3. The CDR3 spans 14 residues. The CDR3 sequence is CSVGQGGTGNTIYF. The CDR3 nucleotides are TGCAGCGTTGGACAGGGGGGGACTGGAAACACCATATATTTT.

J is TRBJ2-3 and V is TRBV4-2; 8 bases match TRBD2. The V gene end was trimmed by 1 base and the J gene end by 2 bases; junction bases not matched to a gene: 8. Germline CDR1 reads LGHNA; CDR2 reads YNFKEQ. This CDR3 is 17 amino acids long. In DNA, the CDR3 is TGTGCCAGCAGCCAAGGTTCGTTAGCGGGGTCCACAGATACGCAGTATTTT. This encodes CASSQGSLAGSTDTQYF.

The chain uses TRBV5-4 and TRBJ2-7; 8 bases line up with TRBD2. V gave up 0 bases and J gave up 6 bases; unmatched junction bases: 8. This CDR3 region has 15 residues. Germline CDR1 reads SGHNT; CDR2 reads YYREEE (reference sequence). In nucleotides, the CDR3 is TGTGCCAGCAGCTTGGAGGGTAGCGGGGTTCGCGAGCAGTACTTC. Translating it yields CASSLEGSGVREQYF.

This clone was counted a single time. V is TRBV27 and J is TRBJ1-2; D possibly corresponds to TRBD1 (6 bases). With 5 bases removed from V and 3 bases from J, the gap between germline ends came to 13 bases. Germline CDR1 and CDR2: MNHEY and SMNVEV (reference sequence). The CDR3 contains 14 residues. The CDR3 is CASSERGTYYGYTF. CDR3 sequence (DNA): TGTGCCAGCAGTGAAAGAGGGACATACTATGGCTACACCTTC.

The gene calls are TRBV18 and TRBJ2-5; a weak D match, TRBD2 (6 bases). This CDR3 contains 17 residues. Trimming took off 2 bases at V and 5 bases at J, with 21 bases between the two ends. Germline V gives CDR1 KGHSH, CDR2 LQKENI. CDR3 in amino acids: CASSPGGRSLSRETQYF. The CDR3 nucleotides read TGTGCCAGCTCACCAGGAGGGAGGTCCTTAAGTCGTGAGACCCAGTACTTC.

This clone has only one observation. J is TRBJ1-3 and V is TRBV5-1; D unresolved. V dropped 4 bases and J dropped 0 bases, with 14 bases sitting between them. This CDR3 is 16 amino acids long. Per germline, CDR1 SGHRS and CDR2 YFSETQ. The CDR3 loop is CASSPLASFSGNTIYF. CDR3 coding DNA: TGCGCCAGCAGCCCCCTAGCCTCCTTCTCTGGAAACACCATATATTTT.

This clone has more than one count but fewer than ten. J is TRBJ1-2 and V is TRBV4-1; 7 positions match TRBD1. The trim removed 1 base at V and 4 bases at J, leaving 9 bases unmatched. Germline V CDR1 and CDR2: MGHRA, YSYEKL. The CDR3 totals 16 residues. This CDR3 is CASSQGGGDRIYGYTF. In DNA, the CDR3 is TGCGCCAGCAGCCAAGGAGGAGGGGACAGAATCTATGGCTACACCTTC.

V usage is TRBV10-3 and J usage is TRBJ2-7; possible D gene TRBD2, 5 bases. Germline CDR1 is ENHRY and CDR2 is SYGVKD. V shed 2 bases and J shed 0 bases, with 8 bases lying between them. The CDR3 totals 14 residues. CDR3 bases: TGTGCCATCAGTGAGCGGGAACCCTCCTACGAGCAGTACTTC. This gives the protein CAISEREPSYEQYF.

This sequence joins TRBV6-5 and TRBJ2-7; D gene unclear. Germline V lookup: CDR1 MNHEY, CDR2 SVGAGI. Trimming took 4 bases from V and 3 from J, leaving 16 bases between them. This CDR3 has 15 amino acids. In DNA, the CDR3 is TGTGCCAGCAGTTCCCCATTTGAGCGTAGCTACGAGCAGTACTTC. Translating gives CASSSPFERSYEQYF.

Here the CDR3 reads CASSSGGGNTIYF. The CDR3 DNA sequence: TGTGCCAGCAGCTCGGGCGGGGGAAACACCATATATTTT. The chain couples TRBV7-6 to TRBJ1-3; no clear D. The CDR3 contains 13 residues. V was clipped by 4 bases and J by 4 bases, with 8 bases between them. CDR1 is SGHVS and CDR2 is FNYEAQ in the germline V gene.

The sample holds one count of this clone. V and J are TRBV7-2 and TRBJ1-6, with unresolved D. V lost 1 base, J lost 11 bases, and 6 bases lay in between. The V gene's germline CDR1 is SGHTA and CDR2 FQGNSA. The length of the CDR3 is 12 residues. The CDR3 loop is CASSLGRAPLHF. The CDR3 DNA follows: TGTGCCAGCAGCTTAGGGAGGGCACCCCTCCACTTT.

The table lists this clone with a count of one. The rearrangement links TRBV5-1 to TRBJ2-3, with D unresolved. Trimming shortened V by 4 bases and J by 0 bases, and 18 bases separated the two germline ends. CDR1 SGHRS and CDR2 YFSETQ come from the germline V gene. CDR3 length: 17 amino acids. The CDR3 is CASSRSGSMASTDTQYF. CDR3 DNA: TGCGCCAGCAGCCGGAGTGGGTCAATGGCTAGCACAGATACGCAGTATTTT.

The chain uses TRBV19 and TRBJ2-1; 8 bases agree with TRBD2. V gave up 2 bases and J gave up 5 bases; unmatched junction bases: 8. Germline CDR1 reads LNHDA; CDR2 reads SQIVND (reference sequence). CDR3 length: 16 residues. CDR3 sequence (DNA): TGTGCCAGTAGTATACTCGGGGGGGCGATCCACAATGAGCAGTTCTTC. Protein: CASSILGGAIHNEQFF.

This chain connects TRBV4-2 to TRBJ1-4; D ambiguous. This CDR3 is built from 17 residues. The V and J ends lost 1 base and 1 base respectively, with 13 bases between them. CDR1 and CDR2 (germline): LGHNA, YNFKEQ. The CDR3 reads CASSQVMVVRTNEKLFF. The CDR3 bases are TGTGCCAGCAGCCAAGTGATGGTTGTGCGAACTAATGAAAAACTGTTTTTT.

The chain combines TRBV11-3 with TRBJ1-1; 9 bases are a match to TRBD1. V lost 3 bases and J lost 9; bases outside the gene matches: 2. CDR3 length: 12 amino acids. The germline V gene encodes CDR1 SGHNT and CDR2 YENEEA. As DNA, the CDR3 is TGTGCCAGCAGCTTCGACAGGGGGAAAGCTTTCTTT. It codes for CASSFDRGKAFF.

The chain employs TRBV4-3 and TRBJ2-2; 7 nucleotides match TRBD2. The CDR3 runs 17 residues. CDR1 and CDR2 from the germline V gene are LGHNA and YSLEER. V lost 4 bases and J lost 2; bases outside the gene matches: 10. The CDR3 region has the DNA TGCGCCAGCAGCCCCCGGGCCACTAGCGACAACACCGGGGAGCTGTTTTTT. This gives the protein CASSPRATSDNTGELFF.

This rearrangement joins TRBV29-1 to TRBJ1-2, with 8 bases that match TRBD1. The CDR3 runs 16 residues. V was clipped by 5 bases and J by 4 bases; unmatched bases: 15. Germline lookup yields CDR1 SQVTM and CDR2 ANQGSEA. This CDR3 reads CSVMSAGGELGYGYTF. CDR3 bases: TGCAGCGTTATGTCGGCAGGGGGCGAACTAGGCTATGGCTACACCTTC.

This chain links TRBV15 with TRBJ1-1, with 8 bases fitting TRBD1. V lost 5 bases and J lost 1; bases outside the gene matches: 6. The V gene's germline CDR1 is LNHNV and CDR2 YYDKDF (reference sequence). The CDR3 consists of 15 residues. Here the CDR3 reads CATSAGDRQNTEAFF. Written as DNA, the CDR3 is TGTGCCACCAGCGCAGGGGACAGGCAGAACACTGAAGCTTTCTTT.

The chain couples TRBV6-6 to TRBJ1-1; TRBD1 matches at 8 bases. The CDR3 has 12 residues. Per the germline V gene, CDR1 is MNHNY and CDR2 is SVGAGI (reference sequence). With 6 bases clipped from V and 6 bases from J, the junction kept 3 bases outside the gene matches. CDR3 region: CASSGQGSEAFF. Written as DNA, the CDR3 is TGTGCCAGCAGCGGACAGGGTTCTGAAGCTTTCTTT.